This T cell receptor (beta chain) was documented in a study of T cell responses to AZD1222 COVID-19 vaccine. Some clones are missing from TCRdb's copy, which holds only in-frame ones; the method was immunoSEQ multiplex PCR. The sample includes 95,000 to 150,000 clones, about nine tenths seen only once; the top ten take about 1.2%. V dropped 6 bases and J dropped 4 bases, with 13 bases sitting between them. The CDR3 runs 14 residues. Per the germline V gene, CDR1 is SGHVS and CDR2 is FQNEAQ. The chain uses TRBV7-8 and TRBJ1-3; the D gene is possibly TRBD1 (6 bases). The sequence came from an adult in good health. Sequenced here: peripheral blood, sampled on day 0 of AZD1222 vaccination. The CDR3 DNA reads TGTGCCAGCAGATTGGGGACAACGGGAAACACCATATATTTT. Translation gives CASRLGTTGNTIYF.